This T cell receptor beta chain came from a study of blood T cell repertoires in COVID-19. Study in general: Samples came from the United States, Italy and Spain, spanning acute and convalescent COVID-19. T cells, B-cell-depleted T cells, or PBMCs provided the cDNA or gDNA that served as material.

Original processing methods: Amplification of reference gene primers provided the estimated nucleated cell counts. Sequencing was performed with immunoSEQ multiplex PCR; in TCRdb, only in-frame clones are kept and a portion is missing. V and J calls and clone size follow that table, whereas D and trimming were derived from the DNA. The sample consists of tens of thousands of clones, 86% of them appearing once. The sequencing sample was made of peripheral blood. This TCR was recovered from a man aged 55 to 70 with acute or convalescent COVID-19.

The CDR3 coding sequence is TGTGCCAGCAGCCTCCCAGGGGCGGTTTACGAGCAGTACTTC. This sequence encodes CASSLPGAVYEQYF. The chain recombines TRBV11-2 with TRBJ2-7; possibly TRBD1 for D (6 bases). Looked up from germline, CDR1 is SGHAT and CDR2 is FQNNGV. The CDR3 length is 14 residues. The V gene lost 5 bases and the J gene lost 4 bases, with 15 bases spanning the gap. Full variable domain (outside the CDR3, taken from reference TRBV11-2 and TRBJ2-7): EAGVAQSPRYKIIEKRQSVAFWCNPISGHATLYWYQQILGQGPKLLIQFQNNGVVDDSQLPKDRFSAERLKGVDSTLKIQPAKLEDSAVYLCASSLPGAVYEQYFGPGTRLTVT.